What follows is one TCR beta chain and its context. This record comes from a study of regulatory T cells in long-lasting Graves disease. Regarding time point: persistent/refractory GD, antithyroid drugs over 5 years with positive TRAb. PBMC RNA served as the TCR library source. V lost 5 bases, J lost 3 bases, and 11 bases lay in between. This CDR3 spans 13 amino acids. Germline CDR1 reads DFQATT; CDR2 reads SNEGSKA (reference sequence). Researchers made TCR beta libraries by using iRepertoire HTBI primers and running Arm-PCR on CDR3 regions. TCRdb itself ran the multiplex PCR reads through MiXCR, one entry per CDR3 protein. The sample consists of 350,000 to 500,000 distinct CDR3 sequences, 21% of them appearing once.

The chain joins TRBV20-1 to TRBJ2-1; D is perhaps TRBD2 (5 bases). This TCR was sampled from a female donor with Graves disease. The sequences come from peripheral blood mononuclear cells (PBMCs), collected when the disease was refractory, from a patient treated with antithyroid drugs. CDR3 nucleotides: TGCAGTGCTTATAACCGGGACTACAATGAGCAGTTCTTC. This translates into CSAYNRDYNEQFF.